This is a list of T cell receptor beta chains from one sample in a study of CD8 T cells in ankylosing spondylitis. TCRdb recomputed calls from the 5' RACE reads with MiXCR, one row per CDR3 protein. The data contain a few hundred thousand distinct CDR3 sequences, 20% to 25% of them singletons. Sequencing input: blood, either unsorted or a sorted T cell fraction (not recorded which). These TCRs come from a male donor with ankylosing spondylitis. Both conserved end residues are part of each CDR3. D genes are given only for firm matches. A clone size is listed for some rows: how often the clone was seen (once, few, many), or a class if it is expanded.

.	TRBV28	.	TRBJ2-2	TGTGCCAGCAGTCAGGACTTACTAGAGACCGGGGAGCTGTTTTTT	CASSQDLLETGELFF
.	TRBV3-1	TRBD2	TRBJ2-5	TGTGCCAGCAGCCATCTCGTTGGCGGGGGGGAAGAGACCCAGTACTTC	CASSHLVGGGEETQYF
.	TRBV7-9	.	TRBJ2-3	TGTGCCAGCAGCTTAAATAGTGGGGCTACGGATACGCAGTATTTT	CASSLNSGATDTQYF
.	TRBV11-2	.	TRBJ2-6	TGTGCCAGCAGCTTACGTCGAGGAAACGGGGTCTCTGGGGCCAACGTCCTGACTTTC	CASSLRRGNGVSGANVLTF
few	TRBV3-1	.	TRBJ2-5	TGTGCCAGCAGCCAAAATCGGGGCCAAGAGACCCAGTACTTC	CASSQNRGQETQYF
.	TRBV10-3	.	TRBJ2-7	TGTGCCATCAGTGAGTCCGGGACGAGGTACGAGCAGTACTTC	CAISESGTRYEQYF
few	TRBV7-2	.	TRBJ2-3	TGTGCCAGCAGCTTAGGAGGGGGGCGCGGTACACAGGGTACGCAGTATTTT	CASSLGGGRGTQGTQYF
.	TRBV5-1	.	TRBJ2-1	TGCGCCAGCAGCATACAGGGTTGGAACAATGAGCAGTTCTTC	CASSIQGWNNEQFF
.	TRBV20-1	.	TRBJ2-7	TGCAGTGCTAGAGAGTACGAGCAGTACTTC	CSAREYEQYF
.	TRBV20-1	.	TRBJ1-1	TGCAGTGCTAGAGTTAAGAACACTGAAGCTTTCTTT	CSARVKNTEAFF
.	TRBV20-1	TRBD2	TRBJ2-7	TGCAGTGCTAGAGTATATAGCGGGAGGTCCCGGTGGCACGAGCAGTACTTC	CSARVYSGRSRWHEQYF
many	TRBV11-1	.	TRBJ2-1	TGTGCCAGCAGCTTATTGGTTGAGCAGTTCTTC	CASSLLVEQFF
.	TRBV12-3/TRBV12-4	.	TRBJ2-2	TGTGCCAGCAGTCCATACACGACCGGGGAGCTGTTTTTT	CASSPYTTGELFF
.	TRBV12-3/TRBV12-4	.	TRBJ2-2	TGTGCCAGCAGTCTCCCTGTCGGGCAGACGACCGGGGAGCTGTTTTTT	CASSLPVGQTTGELFF
many	TRBV30	TRBD1	TRBJ2-3	TGTGCCTGGAGTCTCGGGCAGGGGGCAGATACGCAGTATTTT	CAWSLGQGADTQYF
.	TRBV29-1	.	TRBJ2-1	TGCAGCGTTGAAGCGAGGAATGAGCAGTTCTTC	CSVEARNEQFF
.	TRBV7-6	TRBD2	TRBJ2-1	TGTGCCAGCAGCTTAGAGACGCGTGGAACTAGCGGGAGTTATGAGCAGTTCTTC	CASSLETRGTSGSYEQFF
few	TRBV7-9	.	TRBJ2-1	TGTGCCAGCAGCTTGGGATTCCCGAGGGATGAGCAGTTCTTC	CASSLGFPRDEQFF
.	TRBV6-2/TRBV6-3	.	TRBJ2-2	TGTGCCAGCAGTTACCACAGCGGGCCCAACACCGGGGAGCTGTTTTTT	CASSYHSGPNTGELFF
.	TRBV29-1	.	TRBJ2-5	TGCAGCGGGGACAACCAAGAGACCCAGTACTTC	CSGDNQETQYF
few	TRBV9	TRBD2	TRBJ2-1	TGTGCCAGCAGCGTAGGAGCGGGACGCTTCAATGAGCAGTTCTTC	CASSVGAGRFNEQFF
few	TRBV5-1	TRBD1	TRBJ1-1	TGCGCCAGCACGCCTTGGACAGGGGGAGCGAACACTGAAGCTTTCTTT	CASTPWTGGANTEAFF
few	TRBV25-1	.	TRBJ2-3	TGTGCCAGCAGTGAATTCGGGGAGAGCGCAGATACGCAGTATTTT	CASSEFGESADTQYF
few	TRBV28	TRBD2	TRBJ2-5	TGTGCCAGCTCGACTAGCGGGGGGACCCAGTACTTC	CASSTSGGTQYF
few	TRBV20-1	.	TRBJ1-6	TGCAGTGCTAGACCAGGGGTCTATAATTCACCCCTCCACTTT	CSARPGVYNSPLHF